This paragraph covers one T cell receptor (beta chain) sequence. Antigen specificity is unknown. A template switching step added UMIs, each with a 6-nucleotide sample barcode. TCRdb reworked the 5' RACE reads into one entry per CDR3 protein, no DNA. Recorded for this sample: some 170,000 distinct CDR3 sequences. This entry belongs to a study of monozygotic twins with inflammatory bowel disease. Study-level results: On the inverse Simpson index, IBD patients scored lower for TCRbeta diversity than healthy co-twins. Especially where disease activity was present, IBD patients had fewer clonotypes in common with others than healthy twins did.

From germline, CDR1 is SEHNR and CDR2 FQNEAQ (reference sequence). There are 17 residues in the CDR3. What was sequenced was blood. The chain couples TRBV7-9 to TRBJ2-1; checking the TCRdb D call of TRBD2 is not possible without DNA. This clonotype was obtained from a human donor with ulcerative colitis or Crohn's disease, or a healthy co-twin of an affected twin (not recorded which). CDR3 region: CASSRYTGTSEYNEQFF.